This T cell receptor (beta chain) was found in a study of blood T cell repertoires in COVID-19. Study context: Some COVID-19 samples were acute and others convalescent; all came from the United States, Italy and Spain. PBMCs, B-cell-depleted T cells, or T cells provided the cDNA or gDNA that made up the material.

Germline CDR1 and CDR2: KGHSH and LQKENI. The CDR3 is made up of 15 amino acids. Trimming took off 2 bases at V and 4 bases at J, with 13 bases between the two ends. Enrollment of patients from Seattle took place during active infection, with longitudinal follow-up. In the original processing: Nucleated cell counts were estimated from reference gene primer amplification. Some clones are missing from TCRdb's copy, which holds only in-frame ones; the method was immunoSEQ multiplex PCR. For V, J and clone size, that table is used; D and trimming come from the DNA. This table has 300,000 to 350,000 clones, approximately 87% appearing once.

The clonotype comes from a woman between 45 and 65 years old with COVID-19, enrolled during active disease. V gene TRBV18 combines with J gene TRBJ2-3, with D perhaps matching TRBD2 (5 bases). The specimen was peripheral blood. The DNA of the CDR3 is TGTGCCAGCTCACCAACTAGTTCGTGGGCAGATACGCAGTATTTT. Amino acids: CASSPTSSWADTQYF.